A selection of T cell receptor beta chains follows, all from one sample in a study of T cells in Graves' hyperthyroidism and ophthalmopathy. Each CDR3 protein gets one entry after TCRdb re-called the multiplex PCR reads with MiXCR. The sample carries a few hundred thousand distinct CDR3 sequences, around 14% recorded once. The sample was blood. The source is a woman aged 18-29 years with Graves' hyperthyroidism. Each CDR3 is given with its conserved first and last residue. A D gene is named only where the DNA matches it firmly. Size is omitted from some rows. Given values are once, few, many or a class for expanded clones.

cdr3_aa: CASTSMAGTQYF; cdr3_nt: TGTGCCAGCACTTCTATGGCAGGGACCCAGTACTTC; j_call: TRBJ2-5; d_call: NA; clone_size: many; v_call: TRBV27
cdr3_aa: CASSSGGHLGYGYTF; cdr3_nt: TGTGCCAGCAGCTCGGGAGGACACCTTGGGTATGGCTACACCTTC; j_call: TRBJ1-2; d_call: NA; clone_size: many; v_call: TRBV13
cdr3_aa: CASSIGLAGSNEQFF; cdr3_nt: TGTGCCAGCAGTATCGGACTAGCGGGATCAAATGAGCAGTTCTTC; j_call: TRBJ2-1; d_call: TRBD2; clone_size: many; v_call: TRBV2
cdr3_aa: CASSLGVAPQHF; cdr3_nt: TGTGCCAGCAGTTTAGGGGTGGCTCCCCAGCATTTT; j_call: TRBJ1-5; d_call: NA; clone_size: many; v_call: TRBV12-3/TRBV12-4
cdr3_aa: CASSPWTGGSQGEQFF; cdr3_nt: TGTGCCAGCAGCCCGTGGACAGGGGGTAGTCAAGGTGAGCAGTTCTTC; j_call: TRBJ2-1; d_call: TRBD1; clone_size: many; v_call: TRBV14
cdr3_aa: CASSSPGGTGELIF; cdr3_nt: TGTGCCAGCAGCTCGCCGGGGGGGACCGGGGAGCTGATTTTT; j_call: TRBJ2-2; d_call: TRBD2; clone_size: NA; v_call: TRBV7-9
cdr3_aa: CSAQTVGEQYF; cdr3_nt: TGCAGTGCGCAGACAGTCGGCGAGCAGTACTTC; j_call: TRBJ2-7; d_call: NA; clone_size: NA; v_call: TRBV20-1
cdr3_aa: CASGLGSSEQYF; cdr3_nt: TGTGCTAGTGGTTTGGGGAGTTCCGAGCAGTACTTC; j_call: TRBJ2-7; d_call: NA; clone_size: few; v_call: TRBV12-5
cdr3_aa: CASSDRPGVTEAFF; cdr3_nt: TGTGCCAGCAGTGACAGACCGGGGGTAACAGAAGCTTTCTTT; j_call: TRBJ1-1; d_call: NA; clone_size: few; v_call: TRBV2
cdr3_aa: CASSRGNGNQPQHF; cdr3_nt: TGTGCCAGCTCACGAGGTAATGGCAATCAGCCCCAGCATTTT; j_call: TRBJ1-5; d_call: NA; clone_size: many; v_call: TRBV18
cdr3_aa: CASSRLDKETQYF; cdr3_nt: TGTGCCAGCAGCCGGCTAGACAAAGAGACCCAGTACTTC; j_call: TRBJ2-5; d_call: NA; clone_size: many; v_call: TRBV9
cdr3_aa: CSARGGGGLTRDTQYF; cdr3_nt: TGCAGTGCTAGGGGCGGGGGCGGGCTGACGAGGGATACGCAGTATTTT; j_call: TRBJ2-3; d_call: NA; clone_size: NA; v_call: TRBV20-1
cdr3_aa: CSVEVPGPYGYTF; cdr3_nt: TGCAGCGTTGAAGTCCCAGGCCCGTATGGCTACACCTTC; j_call: TRBJ1-2; d_call: NA; clone_size: many; v_call: TRBV29-1
cdr3_aa: CASSRTGQVRSGANVLTF; cdr3_nt: TGTGCCAGCAGCCGCACCGGACAGGTCCGCTCTGGGGCCAACGTCCTGACTTTC; j_call: TRBJ2-6; d_call: TRBD1; clone_size: NA; v_call: TRBV6-1
cdr3_aa: CASSYANRDRGSPLHF; cdr3_nt: TGTGCCAGCAGTTACGCGAACCGGGACAGGGGATCACCCCTCCACTTT; j_call: TRBJ1-6; d_call: TRBD1; clone_size: many; v_call: TRBV6-5
cdr3_aa: CASSQGWRGTDTQYF; cdr3_nt: TGTGCCAGCAGCCAAGGATGGCGGGGCACAGATACGCAGTATTTT; j_call: TRBJ2-3; d_call: NA; clone_size: many; v_call: TRBV3-1
cdr3_aa: CATSRDPTANNEQFF; cdr3_nt: TGTGCCACCAGCAGAGATCCCACGGCTAACAATGAGCAGTTCTTC; j_call: TRBJ2-1; d_call: NA; clone_size: NA; v_call: TRBV15
cdr3_aa: CASSRTGGVNSPLHF; cdr3_nt: TGTGCCAGCAGTCGTACAGGGGGCGTAAATTCACCCCTCCACTTT; j_call: TRBJ1-6; d_call: TRBD1; clone_size: NA; v_call: TRBV6-1
cdr3_aa: CASRLGPQDRYGYTF; cdr3_nt: TGCGCCAGCAGGTTGGGGCCCCAGGACAGATATGGCTACACCTTC; j_call: TRBJ1-2; d_call: NA; clone_size: few; v_call: TRBV5-1
cdr3_aa: CASSLALGGGNQPQHF; cdr3_nt: TGTGCCAGCAGCTTAGCGTTAGGGGGCGGCAATCAGCCCCAGCATTTT; j_call: TRBJ1-5; d_call: TRBD1; clone_size: many; v_call: TRBV7-8
cdr3_aa: CASSLSYGEGGYGYTF; cdr3_nt: TGTGCCAGCAGTTTATCCTACGGCGAAGGGGGCTATGGCTACACCTTC; j_call: TRBJ1-2; d_call: NA; clone_size: many; v_call: TRBV27
cdr3_aa: CASSYSASARWDTQYF; cdr3_nt: TGTGCCAGCAGTTACTCCGCTAGCGCGCGCTGGGATACGCAGTATTTT; j_call: TRBJ2-3; d_call: NA; clone_size: many; v_call: TRBV6-2/TRBV6-3
cdr3_aa: CASKPGGIDQPQHF; cdr3_nt: TGTGCCAGCAAGCCAGGGGGTATCGATCAGCCCCAGCATTTT; j_call: TRBJ1-5; d_call: TRBD1; clone_size: NA; v_call: TRBV2
cdr3_aa: CASSFARGAGADTQYF; cdr3_nt: TGCGCCAGCAGCTTCGCCCGGGGGGCTGGAGCAGATACGCAGTATTTT; j_call: TRBJ2-3; d_call: NA; clone_size: NA; v_call: TRBV5-1
cdr3_aa: CSVDGPGNTIYF; cdr3_nt: TGCAGCGTTGATGGCCCCGGGAACACCATATATTTT; j_call: TRBJ1-3; d_call: NA; clone_size: many; v_call: TRBV29-1
cdr3_aa: CASTINPGTSGRQSSYNEQFF; cdr3_nt: TGTGCCAGCACAATCAACCCCGGTACTAGCGGGCGTCAGAGCTCCTACAATGAGCAGTTCTTC; j_call: TRBJ2-1; d_call: TRBD2; clone_size: NA; v_call: TRBV7-9
cdr3_aa: CASSPDTTLNTEAFF; cdr3_nt: TGCGCCAGCAGTCCCGATACCACCTTGAACACTGAAGCTTTCTTT; j_call: TRBJ1-1; d_call: NA; clone_size: many; v_call: TRBV5-1
cdr3_aa: CASSLGFSQGVGYSPLHF; cdr3_nt: TGTGCCAGCAGCTTAGGGTTTTCCCAGGGAGTGGGATATTCACCCCTCCACTTT; j_call: TRBJ1-6; d_call: NA; clone_size: NA; v_call: TRBV7-9
cdr3_aa: CASSLSDRRDQPQHF; cdr3_nt: TGTGCCAGCAGTTTATCGGACAGAAGGGATCAGCCCCAGCATTTT; j_call: TRBJ1-5; d_call: NA; clone_size: NA; v_call: TRBV28
cdr3_aa: CASTVDSGGTYNEQFF; cdr3_nt: TGCGCCAGCACCGTAGATAGCGGGGGGACCTACAATGAGCAGTTCTTC; j_call: TRBJ2-1; d_call: TRBD2; clone_size: many; v_call: TRBV5-1
cdr3_aa: CASSFGTSGTGELFF; cdr3_nt: TGTGCCAGCAGCTTCGGGACTAGCGGGACCGGGGAGCTGTTTTTT; j_call: TRBJ2-2; d_call: TRBD2; clone_size: NA; v_call: TRBV12-3/TRBV12-4
cdr3_aa: CAWSWRETETQYF; cdr3_nt: TGTGCCTGGAGTTGGCGGGAGACAGAGACCCAGTACTTC; j_call: TRBJ2-5; d_call: TRBD2; clone_size: many; v_call: TRBV30
cdr3_aa: CASSLSIGPSTGDNEQFF; cdr3_nt: TGTGCCAGCAGTTTATCGATCGGTCCATCGACAGGGGACAATGAGCAGTTCTTC; j_call: TRBJ2-1; d_call: TRBD1; clone_size: few; v_call: TRBV27
cdr3_aa: CASSTRTGEGNQPQHF; cdr3_nt: TGTGCCAGCAGTACCCGGACAGGGGAGGGCAATCAGCCCCAGCATTTT; j_call: TRBJ1-5; d_call: TRBD1; clone_size: many; v_call: TRBV28
cdr3_aa: CASSLHSGVSYNEQFF; cdr3_nt: TGTGCCAGCAGCTTACATTCGGGAGTCTCCTACAATGAGCAGTTCTTC; j_call: TRBJ2-1; d_call: NA; clone_size: many; v_call: TRBV11-3
cdr3_aa: CASSQPPGQGAANEQFF; cdr3_nt: TGCGCCAGCAGCCAGCCCCCGGGACAGGGGGCGGCGAATGAGCAGTTCTTC; j_call: TRBJ2-1; d_call: TRBD1; clone_size: many; v_call: TRBV4-1
cdr3_aa: CASSEGQRATGEKLFF; cdr3_nt: TGTGCCAGCAGTGAAGGACAGCGGGCGACGGGTGAAAAACTGTTTTTT; j_call: TRBJ1-4; d_call: NA; clone_size: many; v_call: TRBV2
cdr3_aa: CASSTREGLNEKLFF; cdr3_nt: TGTGCCAGTAGTACCCGGGAAGGTCTTAATGAAAAACTGTTTTTT; j_call: TRBJ1-4; d_call: NA; clone_size: NA; v_call: TRBV19
cdr3_aa: CAGLTGYNTGELFF; cdr3_nt: TGTGCCGGACTGACAGGGTACAACACCGGGGAGCTGTTTTTT; j_call: TRBJ2-2; d_call: TRBD1; clone_size: few; v_call: TRBV7-9
cdr3_aa: CASSFAPDTSTEAFF; cdr3_nt: TGTGCCAGCAGTTTCGCGCCCGACACTTCCACTGAAGCTTTCTTT; j_call: TRBJ1-1; d_call: NA; clone_size: few; v_call: TRBV28
cdr3_aa: CASSIFLIPSRGNTEAFF; cdr3_nt: TGTGCCAGTAGTATTTTCCTCATTCCGTCAAGGGGGAACACTGAAGCTTTCTTT; j_call: TRBJ1-1; d_call: NA; clone_size: NA; v_call: TRBV19